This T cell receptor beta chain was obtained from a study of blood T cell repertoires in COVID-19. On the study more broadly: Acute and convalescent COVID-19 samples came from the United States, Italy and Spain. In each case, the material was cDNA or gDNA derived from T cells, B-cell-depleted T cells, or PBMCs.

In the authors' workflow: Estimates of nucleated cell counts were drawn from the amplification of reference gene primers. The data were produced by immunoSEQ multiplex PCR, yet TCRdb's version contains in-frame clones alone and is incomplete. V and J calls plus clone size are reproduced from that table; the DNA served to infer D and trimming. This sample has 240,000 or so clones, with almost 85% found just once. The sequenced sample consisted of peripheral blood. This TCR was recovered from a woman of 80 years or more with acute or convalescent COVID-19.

CDR3 in amino acids: CASSEYRGGRSPLHF. Written as DNA, the CDR3 is TGTGCCAGCAGTGAATATCGGGGGGGGAGGTCACCCCTCCACTTT. The chain employs TRBV2 and TRBJ1-6; a possible D gene is TRBD1 (5 bases). Trimming removed 2 bases at V and 10 bases at J, with 15 bases between. CDR3 length equals 15 residues. The germline V gene encodes CDR1 SNHLY and CDR2 FYNNEI.